Below, 21 T cell receptor beta chains from the same sample are listed, as sequenced in a study of cytomegalovirus exposure and HLA in healthy donors. It was with 60 Vbeta and 13 Jbeta primers that the PCR ran. Assay used: immunoSEQ multiplex PCR; TCRdb lists only in-frame clones, some missing. The sample contains about 160,000 clones, roughly 90% of which appear only once. Sequenced: PBMCs. Receptor source: a woman aged 18-35 years in good health and CMV-seronegative.

V gene TRBV27 combines with J gene TRBJ2-2, with D possibly being TRBD2 (5 bases). V was trimmed by 4 bases and J by 5 bases, leaving 14 bases between them. Germline V gene lookup returns CDR1 MNHEY and CDR2 SMNVEV (reference sequence). The CDR3 sequence is 15 residues long. CDR3 region: CASSSRGSGTGELFF. Here the CDR3 DNA reads TGTGCCAGCAGTTCACGAGGGAGCGGAACCGGGGAGCTGTTTTTT.

This clone has more than one count but fewer than ten. The CDR3 reads CASSLDRYTEAFF. DNA for the CDR3: TGTGCCAGCAGCTTGGACAGATACACTGAAGCTTTCTTT. The chain uses TRBV11-1 and TRBJ1-1, with D maybe TRBD1 (6 bases). This CDR3 spans 13 amino acids. Germline-derived CDR1 and CDR2 are SGHAT and FQDESV (reference sequence). V lost 3 bases, J lost 3 bases, and 8 bases lay in between.

The chain uses TRBV7-6 and TRBJ1-4; 7 bases fit TRBD1. Trimming took 2 bases from V and 9 from J; bases not matched to a gene: 6. Germline CDR1 SGHVS, CDR2 FNYEAQ. There are 14 residues in the CDR3. This CDR3 is CASSLSGTEKKLFF. The CDR3, as DNA: TGTGCCAGCAGCTTATCCGGGACAGAAAAAAAACTGTTTTTT.

J is TRBJ2-7 and V is TRBV11-2, with 8 bases fitting TRBD1. V shed 3 bases and J 4 bases; nucleotides not matched to a gene: 8. The length of the CDR3 is 15 residues. Germline V lookup: CDR1 SGHAT, CDR2 FQNNGV. The CDR3 DNA reads TGTGCCAGCAGCTTTGGGGCAGGGGGCCTTTACGAGCAGTACTTC. Amino acid sequence: CASSFGAGGLYEQYF.

This chain joins TRBV19 and TRBJ1-1; 8 nucleotides align to TRBD1. The CDR3 is 14 residues long. Germline V gives CDR1 LNHDA, CDR2 SQIVND (reference sequence). V was clipped by 9 bases and J by 4 bases; unmatched bases: 10. The DNA of the CDR3 is TGTGCCAGCACGACCCAAACAGGGGGCACTGAAGCTTTCTTT. Encoded protein: CASTTQTGGTEAFF.

The rearrangement joins TRBV7-8 to TRBJ2-7; tentatively, D is TRBD2 (5 bases). CDR3 length: 13 amino acids. Trimming took 4 bases from V and 6 from J, leaving 13 bases between them. Germline V CDR1 and CDR2: SGHVS, FQNEAQ. CDR3 protein: CASSSRGDGEQYF. CDR3 bases: TGTGCCAGCAGCTCACGGGGTGATGGCGAGCAGTACTTC.

This chain connects TRBV21-1 to TRBJ2-5; the DNA was not compared with TRBD2, the D call given in the table. TRBV21-1 has pseudogene status. The CDR3 extends over 16 amino acids. CDR3 DNA: TGTGCCAGCAGCCCCCCGGGGGGGAGGGTGGAGGAGACCCAGTACTTC. Its translation is CASSPPGGRVEETQYF.

The rearrangement uses TRBV10-3 and TRBJ2-7, with 7 bases lining up with TRBD2. The CDR3 length is 15 residues. Germline trimming cut 2 bases from V and 0 bases from J; bases unmatched to any gene: 4. Germline V lookup: CDR1 ENHRY, CDR2 SYGVKD. CDR3 nucleotide sequence: TGTGCCATCAGTGAGAGCCAGCGGGGCTCCTACGAGCAGTACTTC. It encodes CAISESQRGSYEQYF.

This clone has a handful of counts. J is TRBJ2-1 and V is TRBV4-2; 8 bases are a match to TRBD1. The V gene end was trimmed by 1 base and the J gene end by 4 bases; junction bases not matched to a gene: 3. The CDR3 runs 15 residues. The germline CDR1 and CDR2 sequences are LGHNA and YNFKEQ. CDR3 nucleotide sequence: TGTGCCAGCAGCCAAGTGCAGGGGGCGTACAATGAGCAGTTCTTC. Translating it yields CASSQVQGAYNEQFF.

The CDR3 region is CASSPTPGQGGLETQYF. The CDR3 bases are TGCGCCAGCAGCCCGACCCCGGGACAGGGCGGGTTAGAGACCCAGTACTTC. The chain uses TRBV4-1 and TRBJ2-5; 9 positions agree with TRBD1. Germline values: CDR1 MGHRA, CDR2 YSYEKL. The CDR3 extends over 17 amino acids. J gave up 4 bases and V 4 bases, and 13 bases lay outside the gene matches.

The chain joins TRBV10-3 to TRBJ2-3, with TRBD2 matching 9 bases. The CDR3 covers 18 residues. The germline CDR1 and CDR2 sequences are ENHRY and SYGVKD. After removal of 0 bases from V and 2 bases from J, the junction contained 9 bases not matched to a gene. The DNA for the CDR3 is TGTGCCATCAGTGAGTCGGCTGGGGCGGGAGGGCCCACAGATACGCAGTATTTT. Its translation is CAISESAGAGGPTDTQYF.

This clone was seen a few times. The J gene is TRBJ1-5, the V gene TRBV6-1, with 7 bases that match TRBD1. The V gene end was trimmed by 4 bases and the J gene end by 4 bases; junction bases not matched to a gene: 7. The CDR3 runs to 15 residues. Germline CDR1 reads MNHNS; CDR2 reads SASEGT. This CDR3 reads CASSGQGFGNQPQHF. The CDR3 DNA reads as TGTGCCAGCAGTGGACAGGGATTCGGTAATCAGCCCCAGCATTTT.

This chain links TRBV7-6 with TRBJ1-1; D not certain. CDR1 is SGHVS and CDR2 is FNYEAQ in the germline V gene. This CDR3 region has 16 residues. V lost 4 bases, J lost 6 bases, and 21 bases lay in between. The CDR3 DNA sequence: TGTGCCAGCAGCTCCTTCATTGGCCGGGGAGCAGCTGAAGCTTTCTTT. Translation gives CASSSFIGRGAAEAFF.

The rearrangement joins TRBV7-9 to TRBJ1-1, with D perhaps matching TRBD1 (6 bases). V dropped 7 bases and J dropped 1 base, with 13 bases sitting between them. The CDR3 consists of 14 residues. Per germline, CDR1 SEHNR and CDR2 FQNEAQ (reference sequence). Here the CDR3 reads CASNTGTQNTEAFF. In DNA, the CDR3 is TGTGCCAGCAATACCGGGACACAGAACACTGAAGCTTTCTTT.

The V call is TRBV30, the J call TRBJ2-1, with D possibly being TRBD1 (6 bases). Trimming removed 8 bases from V and 0 bases from J, with 14 bases in between. Germline-derived CDR1 and CDR2 are GTSNPN and SVGIG (reference sequence). The CDR3 totals 14 residues. The CDR3 DNA reads as TGTGCCGGGGCGGACAGTTTCTCCTACAATGAGCAGTTCTTC. Translation gives CAGADSFSYNEQFF. Full variable domain (missing parts from reference TRBV30 and TRBJ2-1): SQTIHQWPATLVQPVGSPLSLECTVEGTSNPNLYWYRQAAGRGLQLLFYSVGIGQISSEVPQNLSASRPQDRQFILSSKKLLLSDSGFYLCAGADSFSYNEQFFGPGTRLTVL.

This chain uses TRBV11-2 with TRBJ2-7, with 12 bases aligning to TRBD1. CDR1 is SGHAT and CDR2 is FQNNGV in the germline V gene. The CDR3 sequence is 14 residues long. Trimming at V came to 6 bases and at J to 6 bases, leaving 6 bases not matched to a gene. As DNA, the CDR3 is TGTGCCAGCAGGGGGGGACAGGGGGCGTTCGAGCAGTACTTC. It encodes CASRGGQGAFEQYF.

The chain carries TRBV7-9 and TRBJ2-5; 7 bases line up with TRBD2. CDR3 length: 14 amino acids. After removal of 5 bases from V and 2 bases from J, the junction contained 5 bases not matched to a gene. The germline gives CDR1 SEHNR, CDR2 FQNEAQ (reference sequence). CDR3 sequence: CASSPERGQETQYF. CDR3 in DNA: TGTGCCAGCAGCCCTGAGCGGGGTCAAGAGACCCAGTACTTC.

The chain couples TRBV6-1 to TRBJ2-4; 7 bases align to TRBD2. Germline assignment: CDR1 MNHNS and CDR2 SASEGT. Unmatched junction bases numbered 1, after V lost 5 bases and J lost 0 bases. This CDR3 is built from 14 residues. CDR3 sequence reads: CASSLAVAKNIQYF. CDR3 in DNA: TGTGCCAGCAGTCTAGCGGTAGCCAAAAACATTCAGTACTTC.

The chain carries TRBV28 and TRBJ2-7, with TRBD1 identical over 9 bases. With V trimmed by 6 bases and J by 4 bases, 13 bases remained unmatched. CDR3 length: 16 amino acids. Looked up from germline, CDR1 is MDHEN and CDR2 is SYDVKM. The CDR3 region is CASRPNTGTGRYEQYF. The CDR3 DNA follows: TGTGCCAGCAGGCCAAACACGGGGACAGGGCGGTACGAGCAGTACTTC.

J is TRBJ1-4 and V is TRBV7-2, with 7 bases lining up with TRBD1. The CDR3 has 15 amino acids. Germline assignment: CDR1 SGHTA and CDR2 FQGNSA. Trimming cost V 6 bases and J 3 bases; bases outside gene matches: 7. CDR3 bases: TGTGCCAGCAGTGACAGGGTTCTCCCTAATGAAAAACTGTTTTTT. This sequence encodes CASSDRVLPNEKLFF.

A few counts support this clone. Different DNA sequences within this sample yield the same CDR3. The CDR3 DNA is TGTGCCAGTAATCAGGGAAGAACTGAAGCTTTCTTT. It encodes CASNQGRTEAFF. J is TRBJ1-1 and V is TRBV19; possibly TRBD1 for D (5 bases). CDR3 length: 12 residues. Trimming took off 7 bases at V and 5 bases at J, with 11 bases between the two ends. Germline V gives CDR1 LNHDA, CDR2 SQIVND (reference sequence).